This T cell receptor beta chain was sequenced for a study of T cell responses to AZD1222 COVID-19 vaccine. Points from the study as a whole: Repertoires in all cases were sampled only once the peak T cell response had passed. With dominance at 160-218 and 743-854, vaccine-associated CD4 TCRs spanned spike. Donors were largely white British and mainly female; clonal diversity was possibly underestimated. The reported proportion of spike-specific TCRs targeting unmutated variant regions was nearly half.

This table comes from immunoSEQ multiplex PCR, and its TCRdb copy is limited to in-frame clones, with some not included. The table includes 150,000 or so clones, 75% to 90% detected once. V trimming: 8 bases; J trimming: 5 bases; junction bases outside the gene matches: 3. The CDR3 runs 12 residues. Germline-derived CDR1 and CDR2 are KGHSH and LQKENI. Regarding this clone: Its antigen is still unknown.

Sequenced here: peripheral blood, sampled on day 0 of AZD1222 vaccination. The chain has TRBV18 and TRBJ2-7; TRBD1 aligns across 10 bases. This clonotype was obtained from an adult in good health. Here the CDR3 DNA reads TGTGCCAGCATTGGGACAGGGGACGAGCAGTACTTC. Protein sequence: CASIGTGDEQYF. Based on the CDR3 plus reference TRBV18 and TRBJ2-7, the full variable domain is NAGVMQNPRHLVRRRGQEARLRCSPMKGHSHVYWYRQLPEEGLKFMVYLQKENIIDESGMPKERFSAEFPKEGPSILRIQQVVRGDSAAYFCASIGTGDEQYFGPGTRLTVT.